In its sample, the clone carrying this TCR beta chain was seen a few times. The antigen remains unidentified. At the DNA level, this CDR3 is encoded by other sequences in the same sample as well. These data come from a study of shared clonotypes between healthy human individuals. Study-level background: Each donor's CD8 memory used one plate, CD8 naive two, each CD4 subset three.

Germline V gives CDR1 SGHRS, CDR2 YFSETQ. CDR3 length equals 16 residues. The V end was cut by 1 base, the J end by 0 bases, with 8 bases between. Findings and caveats of the study: Having only a few donors restricted how much genetic and exposure-history diversity was captured.

Original analysis: Junction-only immunoSEQ sequences carried no quality scores, so filtering differed. Repertoires were generated with immunoSEQ multiplex PCR, while TCRdb's copy carries only in-frame clones and drops some. V and J calls plus clone size are reproduced from that table; the DNA served to infer D and trimming. Of under 850,000 clones in the sample, approximately 77% were seen once. Sequences were obtained from memory CD4+ T cells sorted from blood. Subset meaning: CD45RA-negative fraction. The chain couples TRBV5-1 to TRBJ2-6; D not resolved. The sequence was collected from a woman in her twenties or thirties in good health. CDR3 nucleotide sequence: TGCGCCAGCAGCTTGAGTCCAAGCTCTGGGGCCAACGTCCTGACTTTC. This sequence encodes CASSLSPSSGANVLTF.